The 26 T cell receptor beta chains given below trace back to one sample, sequenced in a study of CD8+CD57+ T cells in acquired aplastic anemia. Genomic DNA, serving as template, underwent TCR beta VDJ and CDR3 profiling. TCRdb used MiXCR to reprocess the reads, holding one entry per CDR3 protein. The sample lists hundreds of thousands of distinct CDR3 sequences, approximately 32% occurring once. Patients picked for sequencing had shown CD8+CD57+ cell expansion detected by flow cytometry. The sequenced material came from sorted CD4+, CD8+, or CD8+CD57+ T cells (not recorded which) from PBMCs. The receptor set was obtained from a human donor with aplastic anemia.

This clonotype was counted at least ten times. The V and J genes are TRBV7-9 and TRBJ1-2; D gene ambiguous. Per the germline V gene, CDR1 is SEHNR and CDR2 is FQNEAQ (reference sequence). Trimming took 0 bases from V and 2 from J, leaving 10 bases between them. This CDR3 is built from 15 residues. CDR3 in amino acids: CASSLAVGGNYGYTF. CDR3 nucleotides: TGTGCCAGCAGCTTAGCGGTCGGAGGGAACTATGGCTACACCTTC.

CDR3 DNA sequence: TGCAGTGCTAGCGGACAGAATTATGGCTACACCTTC. Its translation is CSASGQNYGYTF. The rearrangement joins TRBV20-1 to TRBJ1-2, with D perhaps matching TRBD1 (6 bases). Germline V CDR1 and CDR2: DFQATT, SNEGSKA (reference sequence). The CDR3 length is 12 residues. Trimming cost V 3 bases and J 5 bases, with 10 bases left between them.

This rearrangement joins TRBV19 to TRBJ2-5; D is tentatively TRBD1 or TRBD2 (5 bases each). The CDR3 has 14 residues. V shed 1 base and J shed 2 bases, with 8 bases lying between them. Germline V gene lookup returns CDR1 LNHDA and CDR2 SQIVND (reference sequence). Here the CDR3 DNA reads TGTGCCAGTAGTATAGCGGGACGGCAAGAGACCCAGTACTTC. Its protein is CASSIAGRQETQYF. Full variable domain (outside the CDR3, taken from reference TRBV19 and TRBJ2-5): DGGITQSPKYLFRKEGQNVTLSCEQNLNHDAMYWYRQDPGQGLRLIYYSQIVNDFQKGDIAEGYSVSREKKESFPLTVTSAQKNPTAFYLCASSIAGRQETQYFGPGTRLLVL.

For this clonotype: One junction end does not reproduce the germline sequence, and a read error may be involved. The chain has TRBV6-1 and TRBJ1-6; D is perhaps TRBD1 (6 bases). CDR1 and CDR2 from the germline V gene are MNHNS and SASEGT. The CDR3 is made up of 13 amino acids. CDR3 sequence: CATNGQHNPPLHF. DNA for the CDR3: TGTGCCACCAACGGACAGCATAATCCACCCCTCCACTTT.

The table lists this clonotype with a count of one. A much larger clonotype is one base distant, so this may be a read error. This rearrangement joins TRBV10-3 to TRBJ2-7; D is uncertain. The V gene's germline CDR1 is ENHRY and CDR2 SYGVKD. The CDR3 covers 13 residues. CDR3 DNA: TGTGCCAGCAGTTGCCCCGCCTGCTACGAGCAGTACTTC. As protein: CASSCPACYEQYF.

This clonotype has a count of ten or more. V and J are TRBV7-2 and TRBJ1-5; D not certain. The ends were cut back, 3 bases at V and 5 bases at J, with 14 bases in the middle. Germline CDR1 and CDR2: SGHTA and FQGNSA. The CDR3 runs 15 residues. The CDR3 spells CASSFGHGDYQPQHF. CDR3 sequence (DNA): TGTGCCAGCAGCTTCGGGCACGGCGACTATCAGCCCCAGCATTTT. Looking up the rest from reference TRBV7-2 and TRBJ1-5 gives the full variable domain: GAGVSQSPSNKVTEKGKDVELRCDPISGHTALYWYRQSLGQGLEFLIYFQGNSAPDKSGLPSDRFSAERTGGSVSTLTIQRTQQEDSAVYLCASSFGHGDYQPQHFGDGTRLSIL.

This clonotype was seen many times. The V gene is TRBV20-1, the J gene TRBJ1-2, with D tentatively TRBD1 (5 bases). The V gene lost 6 bases and the J gene lost 3 bases, with 14 bases spanning the gap. The length of the CDR3 is 13 residues. Germline V gene data show CDR1 as DFQATT and CDR2 as SNEGSKA (reference sequence). The DNA of the CDR3 is TGCAGTGCCGGGGGGGAGGAGTACTATGGCTACACCTTC. This translates into CSAGGEEYYGYTF.

The rearrangement links TRBV24-1 to TRBJ2-5; 9 bases match TRBD2. This CDR3 is built from 17 residues. Germline loops: CDR1 KGHDR, CDR2 SFDVKD. Trimming cost V 4 bases and J 4 bases; bases outside gene matches: 12. CDR3 in amino acids: CATSDHAGGRDGETQYF. The DNA for the CDR3 is TGTGCCACCAGTGACCATGCGGGGGGGAGGGATGGAGAGACCCAGTACTTC.

This chain uses TRBV20-1 with TRBJ2-3; 9 bases fit TRBD2. Unmatched junction bases numbered 7, after V lost 3 bases and J lost 3 bases. The germline CDR1 and CDR2 sequences are DFQATT and SNEGSKA (reference sequence). The CDR3 covers 15 residues. CDR3 residues: CSARQASGRTDTQYF. The CDR3 nucleotides are TGCAGTGCTAGGCAGGCAAGCGGGAGGACAGATACGCAGTATTTT.

This clonotype was observed many times. J is TRBJ2-3 and V is TRBV20-1; unclear D gene. The V and J ends lost 1 base and 0 bases respectively, with 11 bases between them. From germline, CDR1 is DFQATT and CDR2 SNEGSKA (reference sequence). CDR3 length: 15 amino acids. Here the CDR3 reads CSARGRTSSTDTQYF. The CDR3 nucleotides read TGCAGTGCTAGAGGGCGGACCTCTAGCACAGATACGCAGTATTTT.

V usage is TRBV25-1 and J usage is TRBJ2-1, with TRBD2 matching over 7 bases. The CDR3 has 16 amino acids. V shed 6 bases, J shed 4 bases, and the junction held 12 bases outside the gene matches. Germline V gene data show CDR1 as MGHDK and CDR2 as SYGVNS. The CDR3 bases are TGTGCCAGCAGCTTCTGGGCGGGAGTTGAATACAATGAGCAGTTCTTC. Encoded protein: CASSFWAGVEYNEQFF.

This clonotype was detected many times. The gene calls are TRBV29-1 and TRBJ2-2; 9 bases line up with TRBD1. The ends lost 5 bases at V and 2 bases at J; junction bases unmatched: 6. This CDR3 contains 15 residues. Germline CDR1 and CDR2: SQVTM and ANQGSEA. The CDR3 DNA sequence: TGCAGCGTTTATGGGACAGGGAGTAACACCGGGGAGCTGTTTTTT. Its translation: CSVYGTGSNTGELFF.

The chain recombines TRBV20-1 with TRBJ2-3; the D is unclear. V was clipped by 5 bases and J by 4 bases, with 13 bases between them. The CDR3 loop spans 13 amino acids. CDR1 DFQATT and CDR2 SNEGSKA come from the germline V gene (reference sequence). The CDR3 DNA is TGCAGTGCTCCCGGGCTAGTCTCAGATACGCAGTATTTT. Residues: CSAPGLVSDTQYF.

The chain combines TRBV29-1 with TRBJ2-1, with 13 bases matching TRBD2. CDR1 is SQVTM, CDR2 ANQGSEA, per germline. This CDR3 is 15 amino acids long. CDR3: CSAIRTSGSLQEQFF. The CDR3, as DNA: TGCAGTGCTATTCGGACTAGCGGGAGTCTTCAAGAGCAGTTCTTC.

This clonotype was seen more than once but under ten times. Given a much more abundant clone one base away, this may be a read error. The chain combines TRBV19 with TRBJ2-7, with D possibly TRBD1 on 6 matching bases. The CDR3 is 13 amino acids. Trimming took 8 bases from V and 6 from J, leaving 17 bases between them. Germline V gene data show CDR1 as LNHDA and CDR2 as SQIVND (reference sequence). The CDR3 bases are TGTGCCAGTGGGGGCCGGGCTCCTGGCGAGCAGTACTTC. It yields the protein CASGGRAPGEQYF. Full variable domain (missing parts from reference TRBV19 and TRBJ2-7): DGGITQSPKYLFRKEGQNVTLSCEQNLNHDAMYWYRQDPGQGLRLIYYSQIVNDFQKGDIAEGYSVSREKKESFPLTVTSAQKNPTAFYLCASGGRAPGEQYFGPGTRLTVT.

In this sample, this clonotype turned up many times. The V and J genes are TRBV10-3 and TRBJ2-2, with a tentative D call TRBD2 (5 bases). Deletions cut 6 bases from V and 4 bases from J, with 9 bases between. Per the germline V gene, CDR1 is ENHRY and CDR2 is SYGVKD. The CDR3 runs 13 residues. The CDR3 DNA sequence: TGTGCCATCAGCGGGGATGGCACCGGGGAGCTGTTTTTT. This translates into CAISGDGTGELFF.

The chain recombines TRBV5-1 with TRBJ2-1, with a weak D call TRBD2 (7 bases). CDR1 and CDR2 from the germline V gene are SGHRS and YFSETQ. Trimming removed 0 bases from V and 7 bases from J, with 17 bases in between. The CDR3 extends over 16 amino acids. The CDR3 loop reads CASSLAPAGAGNEQFF. The CDR3 DNA reads TGCGCCAGCAGCTTGGCCCCGGCGGGGGCCGGTAATGAGCAGTTCTTC. The whole variable domain, remainder taken from reference TRBV5-1 and TRBJ2-1, is KAGVTQTPRYLIKTRGQQVTLSCSPISGHRSVSWYQQTPGQGLQFLFEYFSETQRNKGNFPGRFSGRQFSNSRSEMNVSTLELGDSALYLCASSLAPAGAGNEQFFGPGTRLTVL.

The chain links TRBV11-2 to TRBJ1-1, with 12 bases identical to TRBD1. Germline V CDR1 and CDR2: SGHAT, FQNNGV. V was clipped by 5 bases and J by 10 bases; unmatched bases: 14. This CDR3 comprises 16 residues. CDR3 sequence reads: CASSTSSRDRGRTAFF. The CDR3 bases are TGTGCCAGCAGCACGTCATCCCGGGACAGGGGGCGGACAGCTTTCTTT.

This clonotype was picked up a small number of times. The rearrangement links TRBV6-1 to TRBJ1-6, with D tentatively TRBD1 (5 bases). The CDR3 is 17 amino acids. V was trimmed by 8 bases and J by 0 bases, leaving 17 bases between them. Germline loops: CDR1 MNHNS, CDR2 SASEGT. DNA for the CDR3: TGTGCCAGCTCACCACTCGCCGACAGCTCCTATAATTCACCCCTCCACTTT. Amino acid sequence: CASSPLADSSYNSPLHF.

This clonotype has a count of ten or more. The junction shows a germline mismatch at one end, possibly a read error. The J gene is TRBJ2-2, the V gene TRBV19, with D possibly TRBD2 on 7 matching bases. Germline CDR1 reads LNHDA; CDR2 reads SQIVND (reference sequence). There are 14 residues in the CDR3. This CDR3 reads CASIIGGDTGELFF. The CDR3 DNA reads TGTGCCAGTATTATAGGGGGGGACACCGGGGAGCTGTTTTTT.

This clonotype was seen more than once but under ten times. CDR3 sequence: CASSLKDTIYF. The CDR3 coding sequence is TGTGCCAGCAGTTTGAAGGACACCATATATTTT. The chain couples TRBV12-3 or TRBV12-4 to TRBJ1-3; D not resolved. The ends were cut back, 3 bases at V and 8 bases at J, with 5 bases in the middle. The CDR3 spans 11 residues.

About this clonotype: This may be a read error, as it is one base from a much larger clone. CDR3 in amino acids: CACKNEAYEQYF. CDR3 nucleotide sequence: TGTGCCTGCAAAAACGAAGCCTACGAGCAGTACTTC. The genes are TRBV19 and TRBJ2-7; D unresolved. In germline, CDR1 is LNHDA, CDR2 SQIVND (reference sequence). V was pared by 11 bases and J by 2 bases, with 13 bases between. The CDR3 is 12 amino acids. The whole variable domain, remainder taken from reference TRBV19 and TRBJ2-7, is DGGITQSPKYLFRKEGQNVTLSCEQNLNHDAMYWYRQDPGQGLRLIYYSQIVNDFQKGDIAEGYSVSREKKESFPLTVTSAQKNPTAFYLCACKNEAYEQYFGPGTRLTVT.

The sample holds one count of this clonotype. A much more abundant neighbour one base away suggests this may be a read error. This chain links TRBV19 with TRBJ1-1; 7 nucleotides align to TRBD1. CDR3 length equals 15 residues. CDR1 and CDR2 from the germline V gene are LNHDA and SQIVND (reference sequence). Trimming at V came to 7 bases and at J to 1 base, leaving 9 bases not matched to a gene. Here the CDR3 reads CASTDGTVTNTEAFF. The CDR3 DNA sequence: TGTGCCAGTACCGACGGGACAGTAACGAACACTGAAGCTTTCTTT.

The chain couples TRBV20-1 to TRBJ2-7, with D tentatively TRBD2 (6 bases). Per germline, CDR1 DFQATT and CDR2 SNEGSKA (reference sequence). This CDR3 spans 15 amino acids. V lost 0 bases and J lost 2, with 14 bases in between. The CDR3 bases are TGCAGTGCTAGAGATCCCCGGGGGAGGACCTACGAGCAGTACTTC. This translates into CSARDPRGRTYEQYF.

V is TRBV5-1 and J is TRBJ2-2; a possible D gene is TRBD1 (6 bases). Trimming removed 0 bases from V and 2 bases from J, with 11 bases in between. The CDR3 runs 16 residues. The V gene's germline CDR1 is SGHRS and CDR2 YFSETQ. The CDR3 nucleotides are TGCGCCAGCAGCTTGGACAGGGACCAAAACACCGGGGAGCTGTTTTTT. Its translation is CASSLDRDQNTGELFF.

This clonotype was detected ten times or more. This chain joins TRBV29-1 and TRBJ1-1, with 9 bases matching TRBD1. In germline, CDR1 is SQVTM, CDR2 ANQGSEA. The V and J ends lost 3 bases and 7 bases, in that order; junction bases with no gene match: 6. The CDR3 sequence is 13 residues long. CDR3 bases: TGCAGCGTTGAGCTACAGGGGGCCGGTGAAGCTTTCTTT. The encoded protein is CSVELQGAGEAFF.